This TCR beta chain was retrieved from a study of T cell responses to AZD1222 COVID-19 vaccine. Some clones are missing from TCRdb's copy, which holds only in-frame ones; the method was immunoSEQ multiplex PCR. Of some 280,000 clones listed, about 94% are singletons. As to this clone: Its antigen is still unknown.

The V gene end was trimmed by 8 bases and the J gene end by 3 bases; junction bases not matched to a gene: 15. The CDR3 covers 17 residues. Findings of the study overall: Repertoire sampling was restricted to post-peak T cell response timepoints.

This receptor was taken from an adult who received the AZD1222 COVID-19 vaccine. The sample consisted of peripheral blood, taken 28 days after the second AZD1222 dose. The V call is TRBV6-7, the J call TRBJ2-7; 11 nucleotides agree with TRBD1. TRBV6-7 is an ORF, and what it does is uncertain. The CDR3 here is CASLIGTGGFFDYEQYF. For the CDR3, the DNA is TGTGCCAGCCTGATAGGGACAGGGGGATTCTTCGACTACGAGCAGTACTTC.